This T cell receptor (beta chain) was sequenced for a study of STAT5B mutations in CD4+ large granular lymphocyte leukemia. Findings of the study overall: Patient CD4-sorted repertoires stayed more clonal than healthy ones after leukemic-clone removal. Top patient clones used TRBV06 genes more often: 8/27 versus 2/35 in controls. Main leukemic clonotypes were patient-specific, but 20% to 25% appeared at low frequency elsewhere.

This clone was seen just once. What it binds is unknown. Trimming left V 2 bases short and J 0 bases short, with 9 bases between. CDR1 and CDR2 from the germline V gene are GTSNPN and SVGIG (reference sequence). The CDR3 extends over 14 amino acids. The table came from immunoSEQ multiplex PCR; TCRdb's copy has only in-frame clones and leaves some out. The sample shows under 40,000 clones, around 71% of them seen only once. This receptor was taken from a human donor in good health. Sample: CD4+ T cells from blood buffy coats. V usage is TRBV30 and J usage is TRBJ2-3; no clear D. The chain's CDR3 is CAWSLGSSTDTQYF. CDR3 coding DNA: TGTGCCTGGAGTCTGGGGTCTAGCACAGATACGCAGTATTTT.